These T cell receptor beta chains were read from a single sample in a study of T cell responses to AZD1222 COVID-19 vaccine. The table came from immunoSEQ multiplex PCR; TCRdb's copy has only in-frame clones and leaves some out. The repertoire holds some 170,000 clones, with approximately 87% as singletons. The sample was peripheral blood, taken 28 days after the second AZD1222 dose. All receptors derive from an adult who received the AZD1222 COVID-19 vaccine. Both conserved end residues are part of each CDR3. D genes are given only for firm matches. Clone sizes are given selectively: once, few, many, or a class where the clone is expanded.

CDR3 length | J gene | clone size | V gene | D gene | CDR3 DNA | CDR3 protein
13 | TRBJ2-1 | - | TRBV11-2 | TRBD2 | TGTGCCAGCAGGGGGGGGTCGCAAAATGAGCAGTTCTTC | CASRGGSQNEQFF
15 | TRBJ2-4 | - | TRBV4-2 | - | TGTGCCAGCAGCCCCGTGGGGGCGGGGCAAAACATTCAGTACTTC | CASSPVGAGQNIQYF
15 | TRBJ2-2 | - | TRBV7-3 | - | TGTGCCAGCAGCTTAAGGGCCATGAACACCGGGGAGCTGTTTTTT | CASSLRAMNTGELFF
15 | TRBJ1-5 | once | TRBV5-6 | - | TGTGCCAGCAGCTTGTCTCCTGGGGAAAATCAGCCCCAGCATTTT | CASSLSPGENQPQHF
16 | TRBJ1-5 | - | TRBV5-5 | - | TGTGCCAGCAGCCCCGGAACAGGTATTGGCAATCAGCCCCAGCATTTT | CASSPGTGIGNQPQHF
14 | TRBJ2-1 | - | TRBV29-1 | TRBD2 | TGCAGCGTTTCTAGCGGGGGGGCAGTCGATGAGCAGTTCTTC | CSVSSGGAVDEQFF
13 | TRBJ1-2 | - | TRBV5-5 | - | TGTGCCAGCAGCTCGGACAGCCTCTATGGCTACACCTTC | CASSSDSLYGYTF
12 | TRBJ1-1 | - | TRBV30 | - | TGTGCCTGGAGTGTGTATCCGGGTGAAGCTTTCTTT | CAWSVYPGEAFF
17 | TRBJ1-5 | - | TRBV21-1 | - | TGTGCCAGCGGCACCTCTACAGAAGATTGTAGCAATCAGCCCCAGCATTTT | CASGTSTEDCSNQPQHF
12 | TRBJ1-1 | - | TRBV30 | - | TGTGCCTGGAGTGTAAACAGCCATGAAGCTTTCTTT | CAWSVNSHEAFF
14 | TRBJ1-2 | - | TRBV3-1/TRBV3-2 | TRBD1 | TGTGCCAGCAGCCAACAAAGGGGGACAGGCGGCTACACCTTC | CASSQQRGTGGYTF
13 | TRBJ1-2 | - | TRBV11-2 | TRBD1 | TGTGCCAGCAGCCAGGGGACAGTATATGGCTACACCTTC | CASSQGTVYGYTF
17 | TRBJ2-1 | - | TRBV4-3 | - | TGCGCCAGCAGCCCCGATCAGAGGGTCCAAGTGAGCGATGAGCAGTTCTTC | CASSPDQRVQVSDEQFF
15 | TRBJ2-2 | - | TRBV6-5 | TRBD2 | TGTGCCAGCAGGAGGACTAGGACGAACACCGGGGAGCTGTTTTTT | CASRRTRTNTGELFF
13 | TRBJ2-1 | - | TRBV7-3 | - | TGTGCCAGCAGCTTAACGACTTTCTCTGAGCAGTTCTTC | CASSLTTFSEQFF
12 | TRBJ1-1 | - | TRBV19 | - | TGTGCCAGTAAGCTAGGGGGCACTGAAGCTTTCTTT | CASKLGGTEAFF
15 | TRBJ1-2 | once | TRBV4-3 | - | TGCGCCAGCAGCCAATATCCAACCGCAGACTATGGCTACACCTTC | CASSQYPTADYGYTF
12 | TRBJ2-7 | - | TRBV30 | - | TGTGCCTGGAGTACAGGGTCGTGGGAGCAGTACTTC | CAWSTGSWEQYF
16 | TRBJ1-3 | - | TRBV7-9 | TRBD1 | TGTGCCAGCAGCTTACAGGGGACAGCCTCTGGAAACACCATATATTTT | CASSLQGTASGNTIYF
13 | TRBJ2-5 | - | TRBV18 | - | TGTGCCAGCTCAGATGGGACTGTAGAGACCCAGTACTTC | CASSDGTVETQYF
14 | TRBJ1-2 | - | TRBV2 | - | TGTGCCAGCAGTGATTATCGGGAGAACTATGGCTACACCTTC | CASSDYRENYGYTF
13 | TRBJ2-1 | - | TRBV5-4 | - | TGTGCCAGCAGCCCCGGACCGTACAATGAGCAGTTCTTC | CASSPGPYNEQFF
14 | TRBJ2-5 | - | TRBV19 | TRBD1 | TGTGCCAGTAGTTCACCGGACAGGTCAGAGACCCAGTACTTC | CASSSPDRSETQYF
15 | TRBJ2-7 | - | TRBV30 | TRBD1 | TGTGCCTGGAGAGCGTCCGGGACAGGCTCCTACGAGCAGTACTTC | CAWRASGTGSYEQYF
15 | TRBJ2-2 | - | TRBV19 | TRBD1 | TGTGCCAGTAGGCCGGACAGGGGGAACACCGGGGAGCTGTTTTTT | CASRPDRGNTGELFF
14 | TRBJ2-7 | - | TRBV18 | - | TGTGCCAGCTCCCCTGGGGGAGGCGGTTACGAGCAGTACTTC | CASSPGGGGYEQYF